Shown below are 20 T cell receptor beta chains from a single sample sequenced in a study of memory CD4+ T cells and cytomegalovirus serostatus. Profiled with immunoSEQ multiplex PCR; TCRdb holds only in-frame clones, not every one. The sample gives roughly 50,000 clones, 82% of which show up once; 0.5% is in the top ten. The sort gate was single viable CD3+CD4+CD8-CD45RO+ cells for memory CD4+ T cells. The material sequenced was memory CD4+ T cells from blood. The receptors here all came from an adult in good health and CMV-seronegative. Some clones in this sample may be carry-over from other donors' samples.

The CDR3 DNA is TGCGCCAGCAGCTTCGGTGGGACGGTTCCCTACGAGCAGTACTTC. It specifies CASSFGGTVPYEQYF. The rearrangement uses TRBV5-1 and TRBJ2-7, with D perhaps assigned TRBD1 or TRBD2 (5 bases each). Looked up from germline, CDR1 is SGHRS and CDR2 is YFSETQ. V was cut by 2 bases and J by 2 bases, with 14 bases left in between. This CDR3 is built from 15 residues.

The chain has TRBV28 and TRBJ1-1; D perhaps matches TRBD1 (5 bases). There are 15 residues in the CDR3. The V end lost 6 bases, the J end lost 1 base, and 15 bases lay between the germline ends. Germline CDR1 reads MDHEN; CDR2 reads SYDVKM. CDR3 DNA: TGTGCCAGCAGCAGAGACAGTTTTCCGAACACTGAAGCTTTCTTT. It translates to CASSRDSFPNTEAFF.

The chain joins TRBV7-8 to TRBJ2-3, with D hard to call. V dropped 5 bases and J dropped 2 bases, with 20 bases sitting between them. There are 17 residues in the CDR3. Germline CDR1 reads SGHVS; CDR2 reads FQNEAQ. Written as DNA, the CDR3 is TGTGCCAGCAGCCCTCCTCTTGGTCGCCGACACACAGATACGCAGTATTTT. It translates to CASSPPLGRRHTDTQYF.

This chain joins TRBV30 and TRBJ1-1; D is unclear. V was clipped by 4 bases and J by 4 bases, with 10 bases between them. Germline CDR1 is GTSNPN and CDR2 is SVGIG (reference sequence). There are 12 residues in the CDR3. The CDR3 protein is CAWNEGGTEAFF. Here the CDR3 DNA reads TGTGCCTGGAATGAGGGAGGCACTGAAGCTTTCTTT.

V is TRBV10-2 and J is TRBJ2-2; a possible D gene is TRBD2 (5 bases). Germline V CDR1 and CDR2: WSHSY, SAAADI. The CDR3 totals 11 residues. Trimming shortened V by 7 bases and J by 6 bases, and 6 bases separated the two germline ends. CDR3 nucleotide sequence: TGCGCCAGCATGAGGGCCGGGGAGCTGTTTTTT. This translates into CASMRAGELFF.

Only a few counts were recorded for this clone. The chain combines TRBV10-2 with TRBJ1-6, with 8 bases that match TRBD1. Germline V CDR1 and CDR2: WSHSY, SAAADI. V dropped 5 bases and J dropped 4; count of bases not matched to a gene: 7. The CDR3 contains 16 residues. The CDR3 DNA sequence: TGCGCCAGCAGTTTAGACAGGGGCCTTTATAATTCACCCCTCCACTTT. Its translation: CASSLDRGLYNSPLHF.

The chain recombines TRBV6-1 with TRBJ2-7; D may be TRBD1 (5 bases). This CDR3 is 13 amino acids long. Trimming took 6 bases from V and 1 from J, leaving 10 bases between them. Germline CDR1 is MNHNS and CDR2 is SASEGT. The CDR3 here is CASSQGWSYEQYF. In DNA, the CDR3 is TGTGCCAGCAGCCAGGGATGGTCCTACGAGCAGTACTTC.

This chain uses TRBV9 with TRBJ2-3, with no clear D. This CDR3 is built from 14 residues. In germline, CDR1 is SGDLS, CDR2 YYNGEE. Trimming removed 3 bases from V and 4 bases from J, with 12 bases in between. The CDR3 coding sequence is TGTGCCAGCAGCGCCACAGACTCCCCAGATACGCAGTATTTT. As protein: CASSATDSPDTQYF.

This clone appeared a single time. The chain links TRBV10-3 to TRBJ1-2; D gene unclear. V was shortened by 6 bases and J by 1 base, with 6 bases between the two germline ends. Per germline, CDR1 ENHRY and CDR2 SYGVKD. The CDR3 has 12 residues. The CDR3, as DNA: TGTGCCATCAGGGACGGTAACTATGGCTACACCTTC. It specifies CAIRDGNYGYTF.

The V call is TRBV2, the J call TRBJ2-3, with D uncertain. The CDR3 totals 15 residues. The V gene lost 5 bases and the J gene lost 0 bases, with 12 bases spanning the gap. Looked up from germline, CDR1 is SNHLY and CDR2 is FYNNEI. CDR3 region: CASSLLTTSTDTQYF. In nucleotides, the CDR3 is TGTGCCAGCAGTTTGCTTACTACTAGCACAGATACGCAGTATTTT.

This chain uses TRBV5-1 with TRBJ2-3; D is uncertain. Germline V gene lookup returns CDR1 SGHRS and CDR2 YFSETQ. Between the trimmed V and J ends, which lost 1 base and 4 bases, there was a span of 4 bases. The CDR3 loop spans 12 amino acids. CDR3 coding DNA: TGCGCCAGCAGCTTGTGGGCAGATACGCAGTATTTT. The encoded protein is CASSLWADTQYF. Looking up the rest from reference TRBV5-1 and TRBJ2-3 gives the full variable domain: KAGVTQTPRYLIKTRGQQVTLSCSPISGHRSVSWYQQTPGQGLQFLFEYFSETQRNKGNFPGRFSGRQFSNSRSEMNVSTLELGDSALYLCASSLWADTQYFGPGTRLTVL.

The chain has TRBV30 and TRBJ1-6; no clear D gene. V was pared by 5 bases and J by 11 bases, with 13 bases between. The CDR3 is 12 residues long. Germline V gene sequence: CDR1 GTSNPN, CDR2 SVGIG (reference sequence). In DNA, the CDR3 is TGTGCCTGGTGCGTGAGGGCGCCACCCCTCCACTTT. Amino acid sequence: CAWCVRAPPLHF.

The rearrangement uses TRBV16 and TRBJ1-2, with a weak D call TRBD1 (5 bases). Germline loops: CDR1 KGHSY, CDR2 FQNENV. The CDR3 runs 14 residues. Trimming pared 4 bases from V and 4 bases from J, leaving 13 bases between. The chain's CDR3 is CASSLRQGGYGYTF. CDR3 in DNA: TGTGCCAGCAGCCTGAGGCAGGGCGGCTATGGCTACACCTTC.

The chain couples TRBV18 to TRBJ1-4; a possible D gene is TRBD1 (6 bases). Trimming shortened V by 3 bases and J by 1 base, and 12 bases separated the two germline ends. This CDR3 contains 16 residues. CDR1 is KGHSH and CDR2 is LQKENI in the germline V gene. The CDR3 sequence is CASSPVWGQTNEKLFF. The CDR3 bases are TGTGCCAGCTCACCTGTCTGGGGGCAAACTAATGAAAAACTGTTTTTT.

J is TRBJ2-2 and V is TRBV28, with D perhaps matching TRBD2 (6 bases). V gave up 6 bases and J gave up 6 bases, with 14 bases separating them. This CDR3 contains 14 residues. Germline V gene sequence: CDR1 MDHEN, CDR2 SYDVKM. The CDR3: CASRGDFLSGELFF. In nucleotides, the CDR3 is TGTGCCAGCAGGGGGGACTTCCTCTCCGGGGAGCTGTTTTTT.

V gene TRBV1 combines with J gene TRBJ2-3. TRBV1 corresponds to a pseudogene. The CDR3 has 17 residues. CDR3 sequence reads: CTSSREHPGPSDDTQYF. CDR3 in DNA: TGCACCAGCAGCCGGGAGCACCCGGGACCGTCTGACGATACGCAGTATTTT.

This chain links TRBV4-3 with TRBJ2-1; 10 bases are a match to TRBD2. Trimming removed 0 bases from V and 6 bases from J; junction bases left unmatched: 8. Per germline, CDR1 LGHNA and CDR2 YSLEER. CDR3 length: 17 residues. CDR3 sequence reads: CASSQDWASGRGNEQFF. CDR3 nucleotides: TGCGCCAGCAGCCAAGATTGGGCTAGCGGGAGAGGCAATGAGCAGTTCTTC.

The chain joins TRBV10-3 to TRBJ2-7; tentative D call: TRBD2 (6 bases). This CDR3 has 11 amino acids. Germline V CDR1 and CDR2: ENHRY, SYGVKD. The V gene lost 6 bases and the J gene lost 3 bases, with 6 bases spanning the gap. Here the CDR3 DNA reads TGTGCCATCAGGACTAGCTACGAGCAGTACTTC. It codes for CAIRTSYEQYF.

The chain has TRBV2 and TRBJ2-1, with 11 bases lining up with TRBD2. Germline loops: CDR1 SNHLY, CDR2 FYNNEI. Unmatched junction bases numbered 13, after V lost 6 bases and J lost 6 bases. The CDR3 sequence is 17 residues long. In nucleotides, the CDR3 is TGTGCCAGCAGCTGGCGTACTAGCGGGAGCGCCCCCAATGAGCAGTTCTTC. Amino acid sequence: CASSWRTSGSAPNEQFF.

The chain employs TRBV28 and TRBJ2-7; D gene uncertain. This CDR3 spans 14 amino acids. Germline V gives CDR1 MDHEN, CDR2 SYDVKM. The ends were cut back, 3 bases at V and 6 bases at J, with 15 bases in the middle. CDR3 in amino acids: CASSLWPDQSEQYF. The CDR3 DNA follows: TGTGCCAGCAGTTTGTGGCCGGACCAAAGCGAGCAGTACTTC.